This is a list of T cell receptor beta chains from one sample in a study of post-analysis software for immune sequencing data. TCRdb redid the calling of the PCR reads with MiXCR, one entry per CDR3 protein. The sample lists approximately 690,000 distinct CDR3 sequences, around 60% seen once, with about 10% in the top ten. The sequenced sample consisted of blood. These receptors came from a girl aged 2 to 9 with multiple sclerosis. CDR3s include the opening cysteine and the closing phenylalanine or tryptophan. The order of the fields is D gene, J gene, V gene, clone size, CDR3 protein, CDR3 DNA. D genes are given only for firm matches. The size field is filled for only some rows; it gives once, few, many or a size class.

NA TRBJ2-1 TRBV7-2 NA CASSRRGGRPLNEQFF TGTGCCAGCAGCCGGAGGGGTGGCCGCCCACTTAATGAGCAGTTCTTC
NA TRBJ1-2 TRBV27 NA CASSLSTEGPYSYTF TGTGCCAGCAGTTTATCCACCGAGGGTCCCTATAGCTACACCTTC
NA TRBJ1-5 TRBV5-1 NA CASSLGGEGNQPQHF TGCGCCAGCAGCTTGGGAGGCGAAGGCAATCAGCCCCAGCATTTT
NA TRBJ2-1 TRBV4-1 NA CASSQGHFSGEQFF TGCGCCAGCAGCCAAGGGCACTTCTCGGGTGAGCAGTTCTTC
TRBD2 TRBJ2-1 TRBV9 NA CASSVVGLAGTSSYNEQFF TGTGCCAGCAGCGTAGTGGGGCTAGCGGGTACCAGCTCCTACAATGAGCAGTTCTTC
NA TRBJ2-5 TRBV7-2 NA CASRGFETQYF TGTGCCAGCAGGGGTTTCGAGACCCAGTACTTC
NA TRBJ1-5 TRBV12-3/TRBV12-4 NA CASSLAWDTGLSNQPQHF TGTGCCAGCAGTTTAGCCTGGGACACTGGACTTTCCAATCAGCCCCAGCATTTT
NA TRBJ2-7 TRBV7-8 NA CASSRRQTYEQYF TGTGCCAGCAGCCGCCGACAGACCTACGAGCAGTACTTC
NA TRBJ2-7 TRBV5-1 few CASRLGRGTPYEQYF TGCGCCAGCAGGCTTGGTCGGGGGACGCCCTACGAGCAGTACTTC
TRBD1 TRBJ1-4 TRBV20-1 NA CSAGDSQTNEKLFF TGCAGTGCAGGGGACAGTCAAACTAATGAAAAACTGTTTTTT
TRBD1 TRBJ2-3 TRBV20-1 few CSARPGQVNTDTQYF TGCAGTGCTCGACCGGGACAGGTGAACACAGATACGCAGTATTTT
NA TRBJ2-1 TRBV5-1 NA CASRPDGYNEQFF TGCGCCAGCAGACCGGACGGCTACAATGAGCAGTTCTTC
TRBD1 TRBJ2-7 TRBV10-3 NA CAISSSGTGSYEQYF TGTGCCATCAGTTCATCCGGGACAGGATCCTACGAGCAGTACTTC
TRBD1 TRBJ1-2 TRBV27 NA CASSFKQGANYGYTF TGTGCCAGCAGTTTTAAACAGGGGGCAAACTATGGCTACACCTTC
TRBD1 TRBJ2-4 TRBV2 few CASFGSGGVEGNIQYF TGTGCCAGCTTCGGTTCAGGGGGCGTTGAAGGGAACATTCAGTACTTC
NA TRBJ2-3 TRBV7-8 NA CASSYTTGRDTQYF TGTGCCAGCAGCTATACTACAGGGAGAGATACGCAGTATTTT
NA TRBJ2-3 TRBV29-1 NA CSVEPRAGNTDTQYF TGCAGCGTTGAGCCCCGGGCAGGGAACACAGATACGCAGTATTTT
NA TRBJ1-2 TRBV5-1 few CASSLVGEGYTF TGCGCCAGCAGCTTGGTAGGGGAAGGCTACACCTTC
NA TRBJ2-5 TRBV24-1 NA CATSDRALSSSRETQYF TGTGCCACCAGTGATCGGGCTTTGTCTAGCTCGCGAGAGACCCAGTACTTC
TRBD1 TRBJ1-1 TRBV10-3 NA CAIRGTDNTEAFF TGTGCCATCAGGGGGACAGACAACACTGAAGCTTTCTTT
NA TRBJ2-1 TRBV5-5 NA CASSLQPTELSYNEQFF TGTGCCAGCAGCCTTCAACCCACGGAACTATCGTACAATGAGCAGTTCTTC
NA TRBJ1-2 TRBV30 few CAWSVYPKNYGYTF TGTGCCTGGAGTGTTTATCCGAAGAACTATGGCTACACCTTC
NA TRBJ1-1 TRBV12-3/TRBV12-4 NA CASSSPRDRPRIWNTEAFF TGTGCCAGCAGTTCTCCCCGGGACCGCCCGAGAATATGGAACACTGAAGCTTTCTTT
TRBD2 TRBJ2-3 TRBV13 NA CASSSRLAGVITDTQYF TGTGCCAGCAGCTCGCGACTAGCGGGGGTCATCACAGATACGCAGTATTTT
NA TRBJ1-5 TRBV27 NA CASSFPGRAQHF TGTGCCAGCAGTTTTCCCGGACGGGCCCAGCATTTT
TRBD2 TRBJ2-3 TRBV20-1 NA CSALILAGIADTQYF TGCAGTGCCCTAATTCTAGCGGGGATTGCGGATACGCAGTATTTT
NA TRBJ2-5 TRBV9 NA CASSVMGQGLQETQYF TGTGCCAGCAGCGTAATGGGGCAGGGCTTACAAGAGACCCAGTACTTC
TRBD1 TRBJ1-2 TRBV7-2 NA CASSLPGGRGYTF TGTGCCAGCAGCTTACCAGGGGGACGTGGCTACACCTTC
TRBD1 TRBJ1-6 TRBV20-1 NA CSARPGQSVSPLHF TGCAGTGCTAGGCCGGGACAGTCAGTTTCACCCCTCCACTTT
TRBD1 TRBJ1-2 TRBV29-1 NA CSVELPPGQGNGDYGYTF TGCAGCGTTGAGCTTCCCCCCGGACAGGGGAACGGGGACTATGGCTACACCTTC
TRBD2 TRBJ2-3 TRBV5-1 few CASSLDSGADTQYF TGCGCCAGCAGCTTGGATAGCGGGGCAGATACGCAGTATTTT
NA TRBJ2-7 TRBV12-3/TRBV12-4 NA CASSLRGSREQYF TGTGCCAGCAGTTTACGGGGAAGTCGCGAGCAGTACTTC
NA TRBJ2-1 TRBV5-5 NA CASSLVRVSVYEQFF TGTGCCAGCAGCTTGGTCAGGGTATCGGTCTATGAGCAGTTCTTC
TRBD1 TRBJ2-5 TRBV29-1 few CSVGGQGGEQYF TGCAGCGTTGGGGGACAGGGCGGGGAGCAGTACTTC
TRBD2 TRBJ2-1 TRBV29-1 NA CSVLGLAGANEQFF TGCAGCGTCCTGGGACTAGCGGGAGCCAATGAGCAGTTCTTC
NA TRBJ2-1 TRBV4-3 NA CASSLTPTAHLSYNEQFF TGCGCCAGCAGCCTAACCCCGACAGCGCATCTCTCCTACAATGAGCAGTTCTTC
TRBD2 TRBJ2-5 TRBV20-1 NA CSVLLAGWETQYF TGCAGTGTTTTACTAGCGGGGTGGGAGACCCAGTACTTC
NA TRBJ1-5 TRBV13 NA CASSLGRHEGPPQHF TGTGCCAGCAGCTTAGGCCGCCACGAGGGCCCGCCCCAGCATTTT
NA TRBJ1-1 TRBV12-3/TRBV12-4 NA CAIGRGDTEAFF TGTGCCATAGGACGGGGAGACACTGAAGCTTTCTTT
NA TRBJ2-5 TRBV15 NA CATSRDNQGQETQYF TGTGCCACCAGCAGAGATAACCAGGGGCAAGAGACCCAGTACTTC
TRBD1 TRBJ2-1 TRBV12-3/TRBV12-4 few CASRRPGTGYYNEQFF TGTGCCAGCAGACGCCCCGGGACAGGGTACTACAATGAGCAGTTCTTC
NA TRBJ2-7 TRBV10-3 NA CAISDMAGSYEQYF TGTGCCATCAGTGATATGGCAGGAAGCTACGAGCAGTACTTC
NA TRBJ2-3 TRBV10-2 NA CAGGGSGDTQYF TGCGCCGGGGGGGGCTCAGGGGATACGCAGTATTTT
NA TRBJ2-5 TRBV20-1 NA CSANLGPETQYF TGCAGTGCTAATTTGGGCCCAGAGACCCAGTACTTC
NA TRBJ2-5 TRBV20-1 NA CSARDRRLRQETQYF TGCAGTGCTAGAGATCGACGTCTGCGGCAAGAGACCCAGTACTTC
TRBD2 TRBJ2-1 TRBV20-1 NA CSARDKSGRSSYNEQFF TGCAGTGCTAGGGACAAGAGCGGGAGGAGCTCCTACAATGAGCAGTTCTTC
TRBD2 TRBJ2-5 TRBV5-1 NA CASSFSGAAIQETQYF TGCGCCAGCAGCTTTAGCGGGGCCGCAATTCAAGAGACCCAGTACTTC
TRBD2 TRBJ2-1 TRBV12-3/TRBV12-4 NA CASSFVLAGVLEDEQFF TGTGCCAGCAGTTTTGTTCTAGCGGGGGTCCTAGAGGATGAGCAGTTCTTC
NA TRBJ1-4 TRBV6-6 NA CASSYSIGEKLFF TGTGCCAGCAGTTACTCGATAGGGGAAAAACTGTTTTTT
NA TRBJ2-3 TRBV12-3/TRBV12-4 NA CASSLRLAASTDTQYF TGTGCCAGCAGTTTAAGGCTAGCCGCTAGCACAGATACGCAGTATTTT
NA TRBJ2-1 TRBV4-3 few CASSQEYAQYNEQFF TGCGCCAGCAGCCAAGAGTACGCCCAGTACAATGAGCAGTTCTTC
NA TRBJ2-1 TRBV9 NA CASGRLGNEQFF TGTGCCAGCGGTCGACTTGGCAATGAGCAGTTCTTC
TRBD1 TRBJ1-2 TRBV20-1 NA CSARAGDRGRWGYTF TGCAGTGCTAGAGCCGGGGACAGGGGGCGTTGGGGCTACACCTTC
TRBD2 TRBJ2-1 TRBV20-1 once CSARGLAGGSSYNEQFF TGCAGTGCTAGAGGACTAGCGGGGGGAAGCTCCTACAATGAGCAGTTCTTC
TRBD2 TRBJ2-5 TRBV3-1 NA CASGTGLAGQETQYF TGTGCCAGCGGCACGGGACTAGCGGGGCAAGAGACCCAGTACTTC
TRBD1 TRBJ2-5 TRBV7-7 NA CASSPGQGQETQYF TGTGCTAGCAGCCCGGGACAGGGACAAGAGACCCAGTACTTC
NA TRBJ1-3 TRBV29-1 NA CSVEGRGARGPGNTIYF TGCAGCGTTGAAGGTCGGGGGGCAAGAGGACCTGGAAACACCATATATTTT
NA TRBJ2-1 TRBV27 few CASSPPGFTYNEQFF TGTGCCAGCAGTCCTCCGGGATTCACCTACAATGAGCAGTTCTTC
NA TRBJ2-4 TRBV5-4 NA CASSPSAKNIQYF TGTGCCAGCAGCCCGTCAGCCAAAAACATTCAGTACTTC